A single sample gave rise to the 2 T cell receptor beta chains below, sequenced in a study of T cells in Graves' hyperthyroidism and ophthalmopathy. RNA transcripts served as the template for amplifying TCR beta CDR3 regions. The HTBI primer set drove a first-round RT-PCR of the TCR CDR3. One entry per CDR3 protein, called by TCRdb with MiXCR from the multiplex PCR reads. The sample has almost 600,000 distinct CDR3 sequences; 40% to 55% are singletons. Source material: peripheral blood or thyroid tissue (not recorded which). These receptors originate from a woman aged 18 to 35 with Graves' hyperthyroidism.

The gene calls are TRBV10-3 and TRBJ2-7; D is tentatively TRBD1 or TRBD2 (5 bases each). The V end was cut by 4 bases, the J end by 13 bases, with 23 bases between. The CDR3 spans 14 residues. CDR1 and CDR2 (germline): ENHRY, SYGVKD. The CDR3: CAISVSRGTEALYF. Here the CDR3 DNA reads TGTGCCATCAGTGTCAGCCGGGGCACTGAAGCTTTATACTTC.

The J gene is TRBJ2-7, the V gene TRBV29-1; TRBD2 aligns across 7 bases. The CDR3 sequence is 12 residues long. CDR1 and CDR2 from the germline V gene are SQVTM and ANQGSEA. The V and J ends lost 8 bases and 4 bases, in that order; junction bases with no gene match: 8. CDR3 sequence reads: CSTRLGGYEQYF. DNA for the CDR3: TGCAGCACCAGGCTCGGGGGGTACGAGCAGTACTTC.